Below, 30 T cell receptor beta chains from the same sample are listed, as sequenced in a study of regulatory T cells in long-lasting Graves disease. Relying on iRepertoire HTBI primers and Arm-PCR of CDR3 regions, the team built TCR beta libraries. In TCRdb, the multiplex PCR reads were re-called with MiXCR into one record per CDR3 protein. The sample consists of 450,000 to 600,000 distinct CDR3 sequences, around 15% of them appearing once. The time point here: newly diagnosed GD, antithyroid drugs for less than 3 months. PBMC RNA was the source of the TCR library. These same data were also listed under a study on T cells in Graves' hyperthyroidism and ophthalmopathy.

The starting material was peripheral blood mononuclear cells (PBMCs), obtained at new diagnosis, from a patient treated with antithyroid drugs. The source of these receptors is a man in his forties with Graves disease.

V gene TRBV6-1 combines with J gene TRBJ2-1, with 13 bases lining up with TRBD2. The CDR3 consists of 17 residues. Germline V gives CDR1 MNHNS, CDR2 SASEGT. The trim removed 7 bases at V and 0 bases at J, leaving 6 bases unmatched. The CDR3 bases are TGTGCCAGCAATGGACTAGCGGGAGCCCTCTCCTACAATGAGCAGTTCTTC. It codes for CASNGLAGALSYNEQFF.

The chain recombines TRBV28 with TRBJ1-5, with D possibly being TRBD1 (6 bases). This CDR3 has 14 residues. In germline, CDR1 is MDHEN, CDR2 SYDVKM. V lost 3 bases to trimming and J lost 7 bases, with 13 bases between them. The DNA of the CDR3 is TGTGCCAGCAGTTTGAGGGGGGTCTCACAGCCCCAGCATTTT. The encoded protein is CASSLRGVSQPQHF.

This clonotype was seen ten or more times. The chain has TRBV6-1 and TRBJ2-1; 7 nucleotides line up with TRBD1. Germline V gene sequence: CDR1 MNHNS, CDR2 SASEGT. Losses at the gene ends were 0 bases for V and 8 bases for J; bases not matched to a gene: 10. CDR3 length: 16 amino acids. In nucleotides, the CDR3 is TGTGCCAGCAGTGAAGCGTGGGGCAGGGGGACGTATGAGCAGTTCTTC. It specifies CASSEAWGRGTYEQFF.

This clonotype was found many times. The genes are TRBV7-9 and TRBJ2-7, with D unclear. Germline V gives CDR1 SEHNR, CDR2 FQNEAQ (reference sequence). Trimming removed 5 bases at V and 5 bases at J, with 16 bases between. The CDR3 is 14 amino acids. CDR3 protein: CASSPGLGKDEQYF. The CDR3 DNA sequence: TGTGCCAGCAGCCCAGGATTGGGAAAGGACGAGCAGTACTTC.

Many counts were recorded for this clonotype. The chain links TRBV2 to TRBJ1-1, with 8 positions matching TRBD1. This CDR3 contains 13 residues. V shed 8 bases, J shed 8 bases, and the junction held 10 bases outside the gene matches. CDR1 is SNHLY, CDR2 FYNNEI, per germline. The DNA for the CDR3 is TGTGCCAGCCGGGACAGGTGGATGTCGGAAGCTTTCTTT. Protein: CASRDRWMSEAFF.

This sequence joins TRBV27 and TRBJ2-3; TRBD2 matches 10 bases. The germline CDR1 and CDR2 sequences are MNHEY and SMNVEV (reference sequence). Trimming at V came to 6 bases and at J to 4 bases, leaving 4 bases not matched to a gene. The CDR3 has 14 amino acids. This chain's CDR3 is CASRLAGYADTQYF. In DNA, the CDR3 is TGTGCCAGCAGACTAGCGGGATATGCAGATACGCAGTATTTT.

The V call is TRBV6-1, the J call TRBJ2-1; 7 bases are shared with TRBD2. The germline CDR1 and CDR2 sequences are MNHNS and SASEGT. The trim removed 8 bases at V and 3 bases at J, leaving 7 bases unmatched. The CDR3 extends over 14 amino acids. The CDR3 spells CASLPSGDYNEQFF. The DNA of the CDR3 is TGTGCCAGCCTTCCTAGCGGAGACTACAATGAGCAGTTCTTC.

This clonotype has ten or more counts. V gene TRBV6-1 combines with J gene TRBJ2-7; TRBD2 matches 9 bases. V lost 4 bases and J lost 2; bases outside the gene matches: 9. The CDR3 length is 16 residues. Per germline, CDR1 MNHNS and CDR2 SASEGT. For the CDR3, the DNA is TGTGCCAGCAGTGTCGATAGGCTAGCGGGAACCTACGAGCAGTACTTC. It is translated as CASSVDRLAGTYEQYF.

The sample holds a few counts of this clonotype. V gene TRBV5-1 combines with J gene TRBJ2-7, with 11 bases aligning to TRBD1. CDR3 size: 15 residues. The germline CDR1 and CDR2 sequences are SGHRS and YFSETQ. Trimming took 5 bases from V and 5 from J; bases not matched to a gene: 9. CDR3 nucleotides: TGCGCCAGCAGACGAGGACAGGGGGCGCCGCACGAGCAGTACTTC. It yields the protein CASRRGQGAPHEQYF.

This clonotype showed up many times. The chain employs TRBV29-1 and TRBJ2-5; 9 bases match TRBD1. V dropped 4 bases and J dropped 2; count of bases not matched to a gene: 8. Germline CDR1 reads SQVTM; CDR2 reads ANQGSEA. The CDR3 covers 15 residues. CDR3 region: CSVVETGGEQETQYF. In nucleotides, the CDR3 is TGCAGCGTTGTAGAAACAGGGGGCGAACAAGAGACCCAGTACTTC. Based on the CDR3 plus reference TRBV29-1 and TRBJ2-5, the full variable domain is SAVISQKPSRDICQRGTSLTIQCQVDSQVTMMFWYRQQPGQSLTLIATANQGSEATYESGFVIDKFPISRPNLTFSTLTVSNMSPEDSSIYLCSVVETGGEQETQYFGPGTRLLVL.

This clonotype showed up just a few times. V and J are TRBV10-3 and TRBJ2-4, with D perhaps matching TRBD1 (5 bases). CDR1 is ENHRY and CDR2 is SYGVKD in the germline V gene. This CDR3 comprises 14 residues. V shed 6 bases and J shed 5 bases, with 14 bases lying between them. CDR3 sequence: CAIRLDRNQNIQYF. The CDR3 DNA is TGTGCCATCAGGCTCGACAGAAACCAAAACATTCAGTACTTC.

A few counts support this clonotype. The chain employs TRBV10-2 and TRBJ2-2; TRBD1 matches at 8 bases. Unmatched junction bases numbered 0, after V lost 6 bases and J lost 6 bases. The CDR3 totals 12 residues. Germline V lookup: CDR1 WSHSY, CDR2 SAAADI. Here the CDR3 DNA reads TGCGCCAGCAGGACAGGGGCCGGGGAGCTGTTTTTT. Translating it yields CASRTGAGELFF.

This clonotype was picked up many times. The chain recombines TRBV12-3 or TRBV12-4 with TRBJ2-3, with 8 nucleotides matching TRBD1. The CDR3 runs to 15 residues. J lost 2 bases, V lost 5 bases, and 6 bases had no gene match. CDR3 nucleotide sequence: TGTGCCAGCAGTCCAGGGGGCGACTTCACAGATACGCAGTATTTT. Translated: CASSPGGDFTDTQYF.

This clonotype was detected ten times or more. The gene calls are TRBV30 and TRBJ1-2, with D unresolved. Germline V gene sequence: CDR1 GTSNPN, CDR2 SVGIG (reference sequence). The length of the CDR3 is 12 residues. V dropped 1 base and J dropped 4 bases, with 7 bases sitting between them. CDR3 nucleotides: TGTGCCTGGAGTGAAACAAGCTATGGCTACACCTTC. Its protein product is CAWSETSYGYTF.

J is TRBJ1-1 and V is TRBV4-1; 8 positions match TRBD1. Germline V gene lookup returns CDR1 MGHRA and CDR2 YSYEKL. After removal of 1 base from V and 4 bases from J, the junction contained 5 bases not matched to a gene. There are 15 residues in the CDR3. CDR3 sequence: CASSQVGQGATEAFF. CDR3 in DNA: TGCGCCAGCAGCCAAGTTGGACAGGGTGCCACTGAAGCTTTCTTT.

The sample holds many counts of this clonotype. The chain uses TRBV24-1 and TRBJ2-2; the D gene is possibly TRBD2 (6 bases). Germline V gene sequence: CDR1 KGHDR, CDR2 SFDVKD. The CDR3 is 16 residues long. Trimming took off 3 bases at V and 3 bases at J, with 13 bases between the two ends. The CDR3 DNA reads as TGTGCCACCAGTGATCCCCGGACTATGCACACCGGGGAGCTGTTTTTT. Translation gives CATSDPRTMHTGELFF.

The chain links TRBV9 to TRBJ1-2; 7 nucleotides match TRBD1. Unmatched junction bases numbered 9, after V lost 3 bases and J lost 7 bases. Germline V gene data show CDR1 as SGDLS and CDR2 as YYNGEE. The CDR3 is made up of 14 amino acids. The CDR3 region is CASSGITGEGGYTF. CDR3 in DNA: TGTGCCAGCAGCGGAATAACAGGGGAGGGTGGCTACACCTTC.

This clonotype was observed at least ten times. The V call is TRBV7-8, the J call TRBJ2-5; 7 bases map to TRBD1. Trimming at V came to 5 bases and at J to 3 bases, leaving 3 bases not matched to a gene. CDR1 is SGHVS, CDR2 FQNEAQ, per germline. The CDR3 consists of 13 residues. Here the CDR3 DNA reads TGTGCCAGCAGCGCAACAGGGGAAGAGACCCAGTACTTC. It translates to CASSATGEETQYF.

This clonotype was recorded many times. This sequence joins TRBV6-9 and TRBJ2-7, with 10 bases fitting TRBD2. J lost 2 bases, V lost 4 bases, and 5 bases had no gene match. Germline V gene lookup returns CDR1 MNHGY and CDR2 SVAAGI. The CDR3 is 15 residues long. The chain's CDR3 is CASSSSSGRTYEQYF. The CDR3 nucleotides are TGTGCCAGCAGTTCCTCTAGCGGGAGAACCTACGAGCAGTACTTC.

This clonotype was seen repeatedly, ten times or more. The J gene is TRBJ2-5, the V gene TRBV7-8, with 7 bases that match TRBD2. V lost 5 bases and J lost 3; bases outside the gene matches: 9. The CDR3 has 15 residues. Per the germline V gene, CDR1 is SGHVS and CDR2 is FQNEAQ. CDR3: CASSLRTRREETQYF. The CDR3 coding sequence is TGTGCCAGCAGCCTGAGGACTAGGAGGGAAGAGACCCAGTACTTC.

This chain joins TRBV9 and TRBJ2-2, with D unclear. Trimming took off 4 bases at V and 5 bases at J, with 18 bases between the two ends. The CDR3 is 16 amino acids. Germline V gene lookup returns CDR1 SGDLS and CDR2 YYNGEE. The CDR3 loop is CASSLGLRSRTGELFF. DNA for the CDR3: TGTGCCAGCAGCCTAGGATTAAGATCGAGAACCGGGGAGCTGTTTTTT.

This clonotype appeared a few times. The chain employs TRBV19 and TRBJ2-7; a possible D gene is TRBD1 (6 bases). CDR3 size: 15 residues. Trimming left V 3 bases short and J 3 bases short, with 15 bases between. Germline V gives CDR1 LNHDA, CDR2 SQIVND (reference sequence). As DNA, the CDR3 is TGTGCCAGTAGTATTCGGCTGGACAGATTCTACGAGCAGTACTTC. It is translated as CASSIRLDRFYEQYF.

In its sample, this clonotype was seen many times. The chain joins TRBV10-3 to TRBJ2-3; D is unresolved. The V and J ends lost 4 bases and 3 bases respectively, with 11 bases between them. CDR3 length: 14 amino acids. Germline V gene data show CDR1 as ENHRY and CDR2 as SYGVKD. CDR3 DNA: TGTGCCATCAGTGTATTGGAAGGAACAGATACGCAGTATTTT. Protein sequence: CAISVLEGTDTQYF.

This clonotype was detected ten times or more. This sequence joins TRBV28 and TRBJ2-4; D is undetermined. Germline CDR1 and CDR2: MDHEN and SYDVKM. The V and J ends lost 5 bases and 1 base respectively, with 12 bases between them. This CDR3 contains 15 residues. DNA for the CDR3: TGTGCCAGCAGTCAGATAAAGGCTGCCAAAAACATTCAGTACTTC. It is translated as CASSQIKAAKNIQYF.

The table lists this clonotype with many counts. The V gene is TRBV12-3 or TRBV12-4, the J gene TRBJ2-5; maybe TRBD2 (5 bases). CDR3 size: 15 residues. V was shortened by 3 bases and J by 2 bases, with 13 bases between the two germline ends. Here the CDR3 reads CASSLAGERQETQYF. The CDR3 nucleotides are TGTGCCAGCAGTTTGGCCGGGGAGAGGCAAGAGACCCAGTACTTC.

In this sample, this clonotype turned up many times. The V call is TRBV11-2, the J call TRBJ2-7, with D possibly TRBD1 on 6 matching bases. Trimming removed 1 base from V and 3 bases from J, with 10 bases in between. Germline CDR1 SGHAT, CDR2 FQNNGV. CDR3 size: 14 residues. The CDR3, as DNA: TGTGCCAGCAGCTTAGGACAGGACCTCTACGAGCAGTACTTC. Its protein is CASSLGQDLYEQYF. Using reference TRBV11-2 and TRBJ2-7 for the parts outside the CDR3, the full variable domain is EAGVAQSPRYKIIEKRQSVAFWCNPISGHATLYWYQQILGQGPKLLIQFQNNGVVDDSQLPKDRFSAERLKGVDSTLKIQPAKLEDSAVYLCASSLGQDLYEQYFGPGTRLTVT.

This clonotype was counted at least ten times. The chain has TRBV28 and TRBJ1-2; no clear D gene. Trimming took 7 bases from V and 8 from J, leaving 20 bases between them. CDR1 and CDR2 from the germline V gene are MDHEN and SYDVKM. The length of the CDR3 is 14 residues. The chain's CDR3 is CASTQVKDPRGYTF. CDR3 nucleotides: TGTGCCAGCACACAAGTAAAGGACCCGAGGGGCTACACCTTC.

This clonotype has only one observation. This likely comes from a read error, as the CDR3 has no conserved phenylalanine or tryptophan at its end. The chain has TRBV5-1 and TRBJ1-5; possible D gene TRBD1, 5 bases. Deletions cut 4 bases from V and 8 bases from J, with 16 bases between. CDR3 length equals 14 residues. The V gene's germline CDR1 is SGHRS and CDR2 YFSETQ. The DNA for the CDR3 is TGCGCCAGCAGCCCCCAGGGACCGGGGGAGCCCCAGCATTCT. Translation gives CASSPQGPGEPQHS.

This clonotype was seen many times. The genes are TRBV20-1 and TRBJ1-1; 11 bases are shared with TRBD1. The CDR3 length is 13 residues. Germline CDR1 reads DFQATT; CDR2 reads SNEGSKA (reference sequence). The V gene end was trimmed by 5 bases and the J gene end by 7 bases; junction bases not matched to a gene: 6. CDR3 amino acids: CSAPRTGGFEAFF. For the CDR3, the DNA is TGCAGTGCTCCGCGGACAGGGGGCTTTGAAGCTTTCTTT.

This clonotype came up many times. The rearrangement joins TRBV12-3 or TRBV12-4 to TRBJ2-1; D gene ambiguous. There are 11 residues in the CDR3. V gave up 3 bases and J gave up 8 bases, with 5 bases separating them. CDR3 amino acids: CASSLTHEQFF. CDR3 sequence (DNA): TGTGCCAGCAGTTTGACCCATGAGCAGTTCTTC.